One and the same sample provided the 2 T cell receptor beta chains below, sequenced in a study of radiation and T cells in renal cell carcinoma. Noted time point: blood 4 weeks post-SBRT, at nephrectomy. The treatment denotes: 15 Gy SBRT to primary tumor, nephrectomy 4 weeks later. Assay used: immunoSEQ multiplex PCR; TCRdb lists only in-frame clones, some missing. The table records around 180,000 clones, 88% of them present only once. Sequences were derived from blood, sampled from a patient whose treatment included radiotherapy and nephrectomy. The receptors were sampled from a woman aged 50 to 60 with renal cell carcinoma.

The chain has TRBV7-2 and TRBJ2-7, with 13 bases lining up with TRBD2. The germline V gene has CDR1 SGHTA and CDR2 FQGNSA. CDR3 size: 16 residues. Trimming at V came to 3 bases and at J to 1 base, leaving 3 bases not matched to a gene. CDR3 protein: CASSFGTSGESYEQYF. DNA of the CDR3: TGTGCCAGCAGCTTCGGGACTAGCGGGGAATCCTACGAGCAGTACTTC. Full variable domain (outside the CDR3, taken from reference TRBV7-2 and TRBJ2-7): GAGVSQSPSNKVTEKGKDVELRCDPISGHTALYWYRQSLGQGLEFLIYFQGNSAPDKSGLPSDRFSAERTGGSVSTLTIQRTQQEDSAVYLCASSFGTSGESYEQYFGPGTRLTVT.

V is TRBV5-1 and J is TRBJ2-2; D uncertain. Trimming removed 5 bases at V and 4 bases at J, with 12 bases between. The germline V gene encodes CDR1 SGHRS and CDR2 YFSETQ. The CDR3 extends over 14 amino acids. CDR3 sequence reads: CASSSGWRTGELFF. CDR3 bases: TGCGCCAGCAGTAGTGGGTGGCGCACCGGGGAGCTGTTTTTT.